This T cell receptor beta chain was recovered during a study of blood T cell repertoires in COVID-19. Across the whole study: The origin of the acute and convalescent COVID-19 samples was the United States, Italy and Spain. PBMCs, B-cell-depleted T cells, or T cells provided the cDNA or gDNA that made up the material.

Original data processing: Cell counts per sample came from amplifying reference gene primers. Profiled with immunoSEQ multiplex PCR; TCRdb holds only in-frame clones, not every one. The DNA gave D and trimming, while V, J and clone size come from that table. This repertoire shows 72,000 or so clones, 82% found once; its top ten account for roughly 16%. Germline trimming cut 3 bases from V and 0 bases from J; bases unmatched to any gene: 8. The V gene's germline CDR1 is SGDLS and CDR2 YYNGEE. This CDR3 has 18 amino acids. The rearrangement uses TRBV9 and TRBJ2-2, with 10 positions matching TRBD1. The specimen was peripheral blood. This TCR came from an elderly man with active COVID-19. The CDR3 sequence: CASSAYMTGGANTGELFF. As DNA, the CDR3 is TGTGCCAGCAGCGCGTATATGACAGGGGGCGCGAACACCGGGGAGCTGTTTTTT. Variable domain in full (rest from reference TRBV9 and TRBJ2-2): DSGVTQTPKHLITATGQRVTLRCSPRSGDLSVYWYQQSLDQGLQFLIQYYNGEERAKGNILERFSAQQFPDLHSELNLSSLELGDSALYFCASSAYMTGGANTGELFFGEGSRLTVL.